These 10 T cell receptor beta chains were sequenced from one sample in a study of T cells in Graves' hyperthyroidism and ophthalmopathy. RNA transcripts served as the template for amplifying TCR beta CDR3 regions. With the HTBI primer set, the TCR CDR3 went through a first round of RT-PCR. TCRdb processed the multiplex PCR reads anew with MiXCR; each CDR3 protein has one entry. The sample has hundreds of thousands of distinct CDR3 sequences, under 25% seen once. Sequencing was done on a sample of blood. These receptors were obtained from a man younger than 40 with Graves' ophthalmopathy.

The chain links TRBV28 to TRBJ1-1, with TRBD1 identical over 7 bases. From germline, CDR1 is MDHEN and CDR2 SYDVKM. The V gene end was trimmed by 8 bases and the J gene end by 10 bases; junction bases not matched to a gene: 19. The CDR3 runs 15 residues. CDR3 in DNA: TGTGCCAGCGGGGGGGGAGACAGGGAGAACCCCGGAGCTTTCTTT. This codes for CASGGGDRENPGAFF.

A few counts support this clonotype. This chain links TRBV5-1 with TRBJ2-7; D tentatively fits TRBD1 or TRBD2 (5 bases each). V was cut by 0 bases and J by 5 bases, with 12 bases left in between. CDR1 SGHRS and CDR2 YFSETQ come from the germline V gene. The CDR3 consists of 14 residues. CDR3 DNA: TGCGCCAGCAGCTTGGGGACGGGACCCAACGAGCAGTACTTC. Protein: CASSLGTGPNEQYF.

The chain recombines TRBV19 with TRBJ2-7; 8 bases line up with TRBD2. Germline values: CDR1 LNHDA, CDR2 SQIVND (reference sequence). V shed 6 bases and J 2 bases; nucleotides not matched to a gene: 15. This CDR3 is built from 17 residues. CDR3 region: CASSGGLRAGEPYEQYF. CDR3 in DNA: TGTGCCAGTAGCGGGGGCCTTAGAGCGGGAGAACCCTACGAGCAGTACTTC. Full variable domain (remainder filled in from reference TRBV19 and TRBJ2-7): DGGITQSPKYLFRKEGQNVTLSCEQNLNHDAMYWYRQDPGQGLRLIYYSQIVNDFQKGDIAEGYSVSREKKESFPLTVTSAQKNPTAFYLCASSGGLRAGEPYEQYFGPGTRLTVT.

This clonotype was picked up a small number of times. This rearrangement joins TRBV30 to TRBJ2-1; weak D call: TRBD2 (6 bases). Per germline, CDR1 GTSNPN and CDR2 SVGIG (reference sequence). CDR3 length equals 11 residues. V lost 4 bases to trimming and J lost 13 bases, with 14 bases between them. Written as DNA, the CDR3 is TGTGCCTGGAAGGACTACCGAGAACAGTTCTTC. Translation gives CAWKDYREQFF.

This sequence joins TRBV2 and TRBJ2-7; D not certain. The CDR3 runs 13 residues. V shed 10 bases and J shed 3 bases, with 16 bases lying between them. Germline V gene data show CDR1 as SNHLY and CDR2 as FYNNEI. CDR3 in amino acids: CAIRDTYVYEQYF. Written as DNA, the CDR3 is TGTGCCATCAGAGATACTTATGTCTACGAGCAGTACTTC. The full variable domain, rest sourced from reference TRBV2 and TRBJ2-7, is EPEVTQTPSHQVTQMGQEVILRCVPISNHLYFYWYRQILGQKVEFLVSFYNNEISEKSEIFDDQFSVERPDGSNFTLKIRSTKLEDSAMYFCAIRDTYVYEQYFGPGTRLTVT.

This clonotype was picked up a small number of times. The chain recombines TRBV7-2 with TRBJ1-1, with D perhaps TRBD1 (5 bases). The V end was cut by 6 bases, the J end by 7 bases, with 18 bases between. This CDR3 contains 14 residues. Germline loops: CDR1 SGHTA, CDR2 FQGNSA. The CDR3 nucleotides read TGTGCCAGCAGACCCGGGACGGCTAATCTTGAAGCTTTCTTT. Protein product: CASRPGTANLEAFF.

The sample holds a few counts of this clonotype. Here the CDR3 DNA reads TGTGCCAGCATACGGGAGGAGAGCTATGGCTACACCTTC. Amino acids: CASIREESYGYTF. This chain uses TRBV2 with TRBJ1-2; D gene unclear. Germline assignment: CDR1 SNHLY and CDR2 FYNNEI. V dropped 7 bases and J dropped 4 bases, with 13 bases sitting between them. The length of the CDR3 is 13 residues. Filled out from reference TRBV2 and TRBJ1-2, the complete variable domain reads EPEVTQTPSHQVTQMGQEVILRCVPISNHLYFYWYRQILGQKVEFLVSFYNNEISEKSEIFDDQFSVERPDGSNFTLKIRSTKLEDSAMYFCASIREESYGYTFGSGTRLTVV.

This clonotype was seen at least ten times. This chain uses TRBV11-2 with TRBJ2-5; D possibly matches TRBD1 or TRBD2 (5 bases each). The CDR3 covers 12 residues. V lost 3 bases, J lost 5 bases, and 7 bases lay in between. The V gene's germline CDR1 is SGHAT and CDR2 FQNNGV. The CDR3 loop reads CASSFEGETQYF. Here the CDR3 DNA reads TGTGCCAGCAGCTTTGAGGGGGAGACCCAGTACTTC.

This clonotype was seen a handful of times. For the CDR3, the DNA is TGTGCCAGCAGCTTGGTCAATCCTATAACGAATGAGCAGTTCTTC. Translating it yields CASSLVNPITNEQFF. The chain uses TRBV5-6 and TRBJ2-1; D gene ambiguous. Deletions cut 0 bases from V and 7 bases from J, with 14 bases between. The germline gives CDR1 SGHDT, CDR2 YYEEEE. The CDR3 consists of 15 residues.

This clonotype has ten or more counts. The V gene is TRBV20-1, the J gene TRBJ2-5, with TRBD2 as a possible D gene (6 bases). Per the germline V gene, CDR1 is DFQATT and CDR2 is SNEGSKA (reference sequence). Trimming cost V 2 bases and J 4 bases, with 11 bases left between them. The length of the CDR3 is 13 residues. CDR3 nucleotides: TGCAGTGCTAGAAGACGGGAGTTAGAGACCCAGTACTTC. This sequence encodes CSARRRELETQYF.